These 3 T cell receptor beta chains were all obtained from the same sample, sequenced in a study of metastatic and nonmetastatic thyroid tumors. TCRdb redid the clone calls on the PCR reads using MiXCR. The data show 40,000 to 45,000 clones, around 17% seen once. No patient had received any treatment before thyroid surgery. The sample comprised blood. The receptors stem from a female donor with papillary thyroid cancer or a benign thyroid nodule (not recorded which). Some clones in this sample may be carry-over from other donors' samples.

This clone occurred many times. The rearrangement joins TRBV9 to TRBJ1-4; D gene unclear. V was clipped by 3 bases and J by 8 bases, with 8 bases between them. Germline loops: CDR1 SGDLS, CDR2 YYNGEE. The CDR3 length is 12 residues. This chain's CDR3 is CASSAPREKLFF. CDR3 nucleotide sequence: TGTGCCAGCAGCGCTCCCAGGGAAAAACTGTTTTTT.

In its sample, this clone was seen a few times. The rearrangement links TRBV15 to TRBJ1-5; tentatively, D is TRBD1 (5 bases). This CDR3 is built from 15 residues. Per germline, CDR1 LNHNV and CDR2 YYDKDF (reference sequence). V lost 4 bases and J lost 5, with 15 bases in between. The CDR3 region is CATSIYSTGYQPQHF. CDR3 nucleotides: TGTGCCACCAGCATATATAGTACAGGATATCAGCCCCAGCATTTT. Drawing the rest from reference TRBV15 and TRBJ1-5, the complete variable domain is DAMVIQNPRYQVTQFGKPVTLSCSQTLNHNVMYWYQQKSSQAPKLLFHYYDKDFNNEADTPDNFQSRRPNTSFCFLDIRSPGLGDTAMYLCATSIYSTGYQPQHFGDGTRLSIL.

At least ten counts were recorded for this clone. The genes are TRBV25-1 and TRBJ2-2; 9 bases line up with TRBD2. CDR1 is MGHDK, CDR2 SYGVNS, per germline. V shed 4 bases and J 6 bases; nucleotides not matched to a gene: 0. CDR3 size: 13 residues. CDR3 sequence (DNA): TGTGCCAGCAGTGTAGCGGGGGCCGGGGAGCTGTTTTTT. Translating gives CASSVAGAGELFF.